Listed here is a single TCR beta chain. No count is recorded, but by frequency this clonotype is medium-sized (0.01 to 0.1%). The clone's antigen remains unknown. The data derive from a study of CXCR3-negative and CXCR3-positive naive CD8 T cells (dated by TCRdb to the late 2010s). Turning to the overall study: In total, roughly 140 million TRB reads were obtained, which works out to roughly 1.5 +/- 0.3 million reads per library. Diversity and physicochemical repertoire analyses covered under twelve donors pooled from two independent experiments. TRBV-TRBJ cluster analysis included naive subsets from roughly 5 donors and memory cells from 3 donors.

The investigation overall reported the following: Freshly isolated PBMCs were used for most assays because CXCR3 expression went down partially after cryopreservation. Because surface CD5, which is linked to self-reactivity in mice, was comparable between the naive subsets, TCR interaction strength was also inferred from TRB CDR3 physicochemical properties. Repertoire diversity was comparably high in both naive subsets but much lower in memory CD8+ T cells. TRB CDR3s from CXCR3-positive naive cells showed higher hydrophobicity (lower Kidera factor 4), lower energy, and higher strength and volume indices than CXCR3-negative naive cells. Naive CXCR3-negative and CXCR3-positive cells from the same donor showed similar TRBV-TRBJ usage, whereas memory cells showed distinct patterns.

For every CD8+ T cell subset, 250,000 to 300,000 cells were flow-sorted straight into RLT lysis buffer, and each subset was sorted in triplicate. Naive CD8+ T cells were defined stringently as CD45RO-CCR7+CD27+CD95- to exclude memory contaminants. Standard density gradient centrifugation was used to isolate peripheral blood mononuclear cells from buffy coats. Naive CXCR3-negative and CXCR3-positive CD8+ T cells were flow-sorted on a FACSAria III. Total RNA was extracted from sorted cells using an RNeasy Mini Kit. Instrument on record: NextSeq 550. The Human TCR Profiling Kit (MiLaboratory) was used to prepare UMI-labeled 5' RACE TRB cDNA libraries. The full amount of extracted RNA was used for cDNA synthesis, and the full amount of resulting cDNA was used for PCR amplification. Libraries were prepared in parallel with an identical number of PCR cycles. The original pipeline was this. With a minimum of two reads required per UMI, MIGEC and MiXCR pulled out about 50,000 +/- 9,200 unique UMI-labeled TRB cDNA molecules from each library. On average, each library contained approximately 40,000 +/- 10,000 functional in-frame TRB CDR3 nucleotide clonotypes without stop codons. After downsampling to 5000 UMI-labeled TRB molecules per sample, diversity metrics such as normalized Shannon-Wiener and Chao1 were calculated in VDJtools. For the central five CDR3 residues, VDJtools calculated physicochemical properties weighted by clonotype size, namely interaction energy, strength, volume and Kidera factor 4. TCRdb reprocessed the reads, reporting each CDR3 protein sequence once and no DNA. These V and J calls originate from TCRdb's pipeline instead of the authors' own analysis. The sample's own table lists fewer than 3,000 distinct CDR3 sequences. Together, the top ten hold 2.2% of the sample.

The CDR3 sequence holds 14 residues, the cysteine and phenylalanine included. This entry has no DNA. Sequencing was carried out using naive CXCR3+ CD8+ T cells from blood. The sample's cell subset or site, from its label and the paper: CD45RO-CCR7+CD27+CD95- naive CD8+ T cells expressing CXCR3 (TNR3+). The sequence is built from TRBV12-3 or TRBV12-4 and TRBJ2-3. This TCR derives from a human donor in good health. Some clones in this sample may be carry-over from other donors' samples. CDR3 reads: CASSFASRTDTQYF.